These 7 T cell receptor beta chains came from one sample sequenced in a study of T cell responses to AZD1222 COVID-19 vaccine. This table comes from immunoSEQ multiplex PCR, and its TCRdb copy is limited to in-frame clones, with some not included. The sample has some 180,000 clones, approximately 92% seen once. Sequenced material: peripheral blood, taken 28 days after the second dose of the MenACWY control vaccine. The origin of the receptors is an adult who received the MenACWY meningococcal vaccine as a control.

The chain couples TRBV5-6 to TRBJ1-6; unclear D gene. CDR1 and CDR2 from the germline V gene are SGHDT and YYEEEE. There are 14 residues in the CDR3. The V and J ends lost 0 bases and 8 bases respectively, with 9 bases between them. The CDR3 nucleotides are TGTGCCAGCAGCTTGGATAGTAGGGATTCACCCCTCCACTTT. Translation gives CASSLDSRDSPLHF.

The chain uses TRBV3-1 (or the pseudogene TRBV3-2) and TRBJ2-2, with D uncertain. CDR3 length: 13 amino acids. Germline CDR1 is LGHDT and CDR2 is YNNKEL (reference sequence). V was pared by 4 bases and J by 3 bases, with 6 bases between. The CDR3 loop reads CASSLVDTGELFF. CDR3 in DNA: TGTGCCAGCAGCCTTGTAGACACCGGGGAGCTGTTTTTT.

This sequence joins TRBV9 and TRBJ2-7; a weak D match, TRBD1 (5 bases). Trimming stripped 4 bases from V and 0 bases from J, with 14 bases between. This CDR3 spans 15 amino acids. Germline CDR1 reads SGDLS; CDR2 reads YYNGEE. The CDR3 protein is CASSPQGPSSYEQYF. For the CDR3, the DNA is TGTGCCAGCAGCCCTCAGGGCCCTAGCTCCTACGAGCAGTACTTC.

The rearrangement joins TRBV18 to TRBJ2-5, with D unclear. Trimming cost V 3 bases and J 5 bases, with 10 bases left between them. Germline CDR1 is KGHSH and CDR2 is LQKENI. The length of the CDR3 is 13 residues. The CDR3 bases are TGTGCCAGCTCACCGGTTAGTAAGGAGACCCAGTACTTC. This encodes CASSPVSKETQYF.

The genes are TRBV18 and TRBJ1-4; 7 bases are shared with TRBD1. V lost 6 bases, J lost 3 bases, and 4 bases stayed unmatched. The CDR3 spans 14 residues. Per germline, CDR1 KGHSH and CDR2 LQKENI. The CDR3 protein is CASSRGQANEKLFF. CDR3 bases: TGTGCCAGCTCCCGCGGACAGGCTAATGAAAAACTGTTTTTT.

This rearrangement joins TRBV4-2 to TRBJ2-3; D remains unclear. The germline CDR1 and CDR2 sequences are LGHNA and YNFKEQ. V lost 3 bases to trimming and J lost 1 base, with 11 bases between them. The CDR3 is made up of 15 amino acids. CDR3 bases: TGTGCCAGCAGCCAGGAGCCGGGCCGCACAGATACGCAGTATTTT. Its protein is CASSQEPGRTDTQYF.

CDR3 in amino acids: CAWSVLWETIYF. CDR3 sequence (DNA): TGTGCCTGGAGTGTACTCTGGGAAACCATATATTTT. The chain recombines TRBV30 with TRBJ1-3; no definite D call. V lost 0 bases and J 10 bases, leaving 10 bases between the germline ends. The CDR3 length is 12 residues. Germline-derived CDR1 and CDR2 are GTSNPN and SVGIG (reference sequence). Full variable domain (remainder filled in from reference TRBV30 and TRBJ1-3): SQTIHQWPATLVQPVGSPLSLECTVEGTSNPNLYWYRQAAGRGLQLLFYSVGIGQISSEVPQNLSASRPQDRQFILSSKKLLLSDSGFYLCAWSVLWETIYFGEGSWLTVV.